A single sample is the source of the 29 T cell receptor beta chains below, sequenced in a study of STAT5B mutations in CD4+ large granular lymphocyte leukemia. TCRdb's table, derived via immunoSEQ multiplex PCR, lists solely in-frame clones and lacks some. The table has over 30,000 clones, 76% seen once. Specimen: CD4+ T cells from blood buffy coats. These receptors originate from a human donor in good health.

This chain connects TRBV14 to TRBJ1-1; weak D call: TRBD1 (6 bases). Germline CDR1 reads SGHDN; CDR2 reads FVKESK. This CDR3 is 14 amino acids long. Trimming removed 3 bases from V and 4 bases from J, with 12 bases in between. CDR3 nucleotides: TGTGCCAGCAGCCACAGGGGAAGGGGCACTGAAGCTTTCTTT. Its translation is CASSHRGRGTEAFF.

The chain joins TRBV5-1 to TRBJ2-7; 12 bases line up with TRBD2. Trimming at V came to 4 bases and at J to 4 bases, leaving 6 bases not matched to a gene. Germline CDR1 SGHRS, CDR2 YFSETQ. This CDR3 contains 15 residues. This CDR3 is CASSVGLAGIYEQYF. DNA of the CDR3: TGCGCCAGCAGCGTAGGACTAGCGGGAATATACGAGCAGTACTTC.

The chain carries TRBV7-3 and TRBJ1-1; D is unresolved. V was shortened by 5 bases and J by 3 bases, with 10 bases between the two germline ends. The CDR3 is 13 amino acids. From germline, CDR1 is SGHTA and CDR2 FQGTGA. CDR3 bases: TGTGCCAGCAGCCCCCGTCCTGACACTGAAGCTTTCTTT. Translating it yields CASSPRPDTEAFF.

V and J are TRBV29-1 and TRBJ1-1; D not resolved. Germline V CDR1 and CDR2: SQVTM, ANQGSEA. Trimming cost V 4 bases and J 5 bases, with 11 bases left between them. The CDR3 runs to 12 residues. CDR3 sequence: CSVVWYGTEAFF. CDR3 DNA sequence: TGCAGCGTTGTATGGTATGGGACTGAAGCTTTCTTT.

The V gene is TRBV5-1, the J gene TRBJ1-4, with unresolved D. Germline V gene data show CDR1 as SGHRS and CDR2 as YFSETQ. V dropped 0 bases and J dropped 6 bases, with 9 bases sitting between them. There are 14 residues in the CDR3. This CDR3 is CASSLASRDEKLFF. CDR3 coding DNA: TGCGCCAGCAGCTTGGCCTCACGGGATGAAAAACTGTTTTTT.

The gene calls are TRBV5-1 and TRBJ2-3; D may be TRBD1 or TRBD2 (7 bases each). The CDR3 length is 14 residues. Trimming removed 8 bases at V and 3 bases at J, with 16 bases between. The germline V gene encodes CDR1 SGHRS and CDR2 YFSETQ. CDR3 nucleotides: TGCGCCAGTAAACAGGGGAGGGAAACAGATACGCAGTATTTT. It is translated as CASKQGRETDTQYF.

This chain connects TRBV16 to TRBJ2-1; TRBD2 matches 13 bases. Germline CDR1 reads KGHSY; CDR2 reads FQNENV. After removal of 2 bases from V and 7 bases from J, the junction contained 2 bases not matched to a gene. The CDR3 sequence is 15 residues long. The CDR3 protein is CASSQGLAGVNEQFF. The CDR3 nucleotides read TGTGCCAGCAGCCAAGGACTAGCGGGGGTGAATGAGCAGTTCTTC.

This clone came up once. The CDR3 nucleotides read TGTGCCAGCAGCTTAGCGTCCGGACGGCCGAACACCGGGGAGCTGTTTTTT. Protein sequence: CASSLASGRPNTGELFF. V and J are TRBV7-8 and TRBJ2-2; the D is unclear. The ends were cut back, 0 bases at V and 0 bases at J, with 11 bases in the middle. The CDR3 totals 17 residues. Germline values: CDR1 SGHVS, CDR2 FQNEAQ.

The table lists this clone with a count of one. The rearrangement links TRBV2 to TRBJ1-4; D not resolved. The germline V gene has CDR1 SNHLY and CDR2 FYNNEI. The CDR3 consists of 18 residues. Trimming took off 5 bases at V and 4 bases at J, with 23 bases between the two ends. The CDR3, as DNA: TGTGCCAGCAGTCTGAATAGAATGGCGCGATATCTTAATGAAAAACTGTTTTTT. This translates into CASSLNRMARYLNEKLFF.

The chain uses TRBV4-2 and TRBJ2-2; D call uncertain. CDR3 size: 13 residues. CDR1 and CDR2 from the germline V gene are LGHNA and YNFKEQ. Trimming shortened V by 4 bases and J by 8 bases, and 11 bases separated the two germline ends. The CDR3 bases are TGTGCCAGCAGCCCTTATGCTCCGGGGGAGCTGTTTTTT. Translating it yields CASSPYAPGELFF.

This clone is medium-sized within its sample. The chain employs TRBV9 and TRBJ2-7, with D perhaps TRBD2 (6 bases). Looked up from germline, CDR1 is SGDLS and CDR2 is YYNGEE. CDR3 size: 15 residues. Trimming took off 0 bases at V and 5 bases at J, with 15 bases between the two ends. This CDR3 reads CASSVAAGLRDEQYF. The CDR3 nucleotides read TGTGCCAGCAGCGTAGCTGCGGGGTTAAGGGACGAGCAGTACTTC.

This sequence joins TRBV7-9 and TRBJ2-5; D gene uncertain. This CDR3 spans 11 amino acids. V lost 6 bases and J 4 bases, leaving 6 bases between the germline ends. Germline lookup yields CDR1 SEHNR and CDR2 FQNEAQ (reference sequence). DNA for the CDR3: TGTGCCAGCAGTATCGGAGAGACCCAGTACTTC. Encoded protein: CASSIGETQYF.

The gene calls are TRBV9 and TRBJ2-1; 14 bases match TRBD2. The J segment lost 0 bases and the V segment lost 0 bases, leaving 5 bases of the junction unmatched. Germline lookup yields CDR1 SGDLS and CDR2 YYNGEE. The length of the CDR3 is 19 residues. Here the CDR3 DNA reads TGTGCCAGCAGCGTAGTCGTTGGGACTAGCGGGAGCTCCTACAATGAGCAGTTCTTC. As protein: CASSVVVGTSGSSYNEQFF.

The CDR3 region has the DNA TGTGCCAGCAGCAGAGGGACTAGCGGGAGAGCCTACAATGAGCAGTTCTTC. This encodes CASSRGTSGRAYNEQFF. The J gene is TRBJ2-1, the V gene TRBV5-8; 14 bases map to TRBD2. V shed 4 bases, J shed 2 bases, and the junction held 5 bases outside the gene matches. CDR1 and CDR2 from the germline V gene are SGHTS and YDEGEE. The CDR3 consists of 17 residues.

This sequence joins TRBV7-8 and TRBJ1-1, with D possibly matching TRBD1 (6 bases). The CDR3 has 12 amino acids. V lost 5 bases and J 7 bases, leaving 11 bases between the germline ends. The germline V gene has CDR1 SGHVS and CDR2 FQNEAQ. DNA for the CDR3: TGTGCCAGCAGCCAAAACAGGGATGAAGCTTTCTTT. This translates into CASSQNRDEAFF.

The chain couples TRBV2 to TRBJ2-3, with D possibly being TRBD1 (5 bases). The CDR3 is made up of 14 amino acids. Germline CDR1 and CDR2: SNHLY and FYNNEI. The ends were cut back, 3 bases at V and 1 base at J, with 8 bases in the middle. In nucleotides, the CDR3 is TGTGCCAGCAGTGACAGGGCGGGCACAGATACGCAGTATTTT. Translated, it gives CASSDRAGTDTQYF.

The chain is built from TRBV5-1 and TRBJ2-3, with 10 bases fitting TRBD1. The V gene's germline CDR1 is SGHRS and CDR2 YFSETQ. The CDR3 is 16 residues long. The ends lost 3 bases at V and 4 bases at J; junction bases unmatched: 8. CDR3: CASSYGTGVRADTQYF. The CDR3 DNA is TGCGCCAGCAGCTATGGGACAGGGGTGAGGGCAGATACGCAGTATTTT.

V and J are TRBV19 and TRBJ2-1; 11 bases are a match to TRBD1. Unmatched junction bases numbered 6, after V lost 4 bases and J lost 7 bases. CDR1 is LNHDA, CDR2 SQIVND, per germline (reference sequence). This CDR3 is built from 15 residues. The CDR3 reads CASSRGQGVVNEQFF. The CDR3 coding sequence is TGTGCCAGTAGTAGGGGACAGGGGGTGGTTAATGAGCAGTTCTTC.

The chain employs TRBV19 and TRBJ2-2; D may be TRBD1 or TRBD2 (6 bases each). Germline V gene sequence: CDR1 LNHDA, CDR2 SQIVND (reference sequence). The CDR3 has 14 amino acids. V was cut by 4 bases and J by 5 bases, with 11 bases left in between. The CDR3 protein is CASSKKGGTGELFF. CDR3 in DNA: TGTGCCAGTAGTAAAAAAGGGGGGACCGGGGAGCTGTTTTTT.

The rearrangement links TRBV2 to TRBJ2-3; D is undetermined. The V and J ends lost 5 bases and 0 bases respectively, with 9 bases between them. CDR1 SNHLY and CDR2 FYNNEI come from the germline V gene. The CDR3 spans 14 residues. The CDR3 DNA reads TGTGCCAGCAGTCCGGACGGTAGCACAGATACGCAGTATTTT. Protein sequence: CASSPDGSTDTQYF.

The genes are TRBV18 and TRBJ2-3; possible D gene TRBD1, 5 bases. Germline V gene data show CDR1 as KGHSH and CDR2 as LQKENI. The CDR3 loop spans 17 amino acids. Trimming took off 6 bases at V and 4 bases at J, with 23 bases between the two ends. The CDR3 loop reads CASSSSQQGVGADTQYF. The CDR3 DNA reads TGTGCCAGCTCGTCATCCCAGCAGGGTGTTGGGGCAGATACGCAGTATTTT.

This chain uses TRBV18 with TRBJ2-5; D remains ambiguous. Trimming took off 6 bases at V and 0 bases at J, with 2 bases between the two ends. CDR1 is KGHSH, CDR2 LQKENI, per germline. CDR3 size: 11 residues. CDR3 sequence: CASSNQETQYF. The CDR3 DNA is TGTGCCAGCTCCAACCAAGAGACCCAGTACTTC.

The CDR3 region is CASTGGDPKYQPQHF. The DNA of the CDR3 is TGTGCCAGCACCGGCGGGGACCCTAAATATCAGCCCCAGCATTTT. This chain connects TRBV7-9 to TRBJ1-5, with D possibly TRBD1 on 5 matching bases. The CDR3 length is 15 residues. Deletions cut 7 bases from V and 5 bases from J, with 18 bases between. Germline V gives CDR1 SEHNR, CDR2 FQNEAQ (reference sequence).

V is TRBV27 and J is TRBJ2-7, with 12 bases identical to TRBD2. V dropped 6 bases and J dropped 6; count of bases not matched to a gene: 9. Germline CDR1 reads MNHEY; CDR2 reads SMNVEV (reference sequence). The CDR3 runs 15 residues. Here the CDR3 reads CASSPRALAGGEQYF. The DNA of the CDR3 is TGTGCCAGCAGCCCCCGGGCACTAGCGGGGGGCGAGCAGTACTTC.

The V call is TRBV6-1, the J call TRBJ1-2, with D possibly being TRBD1 (6 bases). The CDR3 covers 16 residues. Germline lookup yields CDR1 MNHNS and CDR2 SASEGT. Trimming pared 1 base from V and 7 bases from J, leaving 19 bases between. The CDR3 region has the DNA TGTGCCAGCAGTGAAGTCTGGACAGCTAGAGGCGCTGGCTACACCTTC. It is translated as CASSEVWTARGAGYTF.

This clone was picked up a small number of times. This chain uses TRBV19 with TRBJ2-3, with TRBD2 as a possible D gene (6 bases). This CDR3 region has 13 residues. Trimming took 6 bases from V and 4 from J, leaving 11 bases between them. From germline, CDR1 is LNHDA and CDR2 SQIVND (reference sequence). Here the CDR3 DNA reads TGTGCCAGTAGCCTAAGGGAGGCAGATACGCAGTATTTT. This translates into CASSLREADTQYF. The full variable domain, its missing parts supplied by reference TRBV19 and TRBJ2-3, is DGGITQSPKYLFRKEGQNVTLSCEQNLNHDAMYWYRQDPGQGLRLIYYSQIVNDFQKGDIAEGYSVSREKKESFPLTVTSAQKNPTAFYLCASSLREADTQYFGPGTRLTVL.

The chain is built from TRBV5-1 and TRBJ2-3, with TRBD2 matching over 13 bases. Trimming took 2 bases from V and 3 from J; bases not matched to a gene: 6. Germline V CDR1 and CDR2: SGHRS, YFSETQ. CDR3 length: 17 amino acids. This chain's CDR3 is CASSFILAGGVTDTQYF. The CDR3 DNA sequence: TGCGCCAGCAGCTTCATACTAGCGGGGGGGGTGACAGATACGCAGTATTTT.

J is TRBJ2-7 and V is TRBV11-3; 8 nucleotides line up with TRBD1. The V segment lost 5 bases and the J segment 0 bases; nucleotides outside the gene matches: 6. There are 15 residues in the CDR3. Germline CDR1 is SGHNT and CDR2 is YENEEA. CDR3 sequence: CASSVRGQASYEQYF. In DNA form, the CDR3 reads TGTGCCAGCAGCGTTAGGGGACAGGCCTCCTACGAGCAGTACTTC.

This clone came up a few times. The conserved final phenylalanine or tryptophan is absent from the CDR3, which likely points to a read error. It is unclear where the CDR3 begins or ends on the DNA, so no DNA is shown, and the CDR3 is as TCRdb lists it. The chain couples TRBV11-3 to TRBJ1-1; the table's D call, TRBD1, was not checked against the DNA. The CDR3 numbers 11 amino acids, ends counted. Germline V gene sequence: CDR1 SGHNT, CDR2 YENEEA. CDR3 region: CASSSLDRAFL.